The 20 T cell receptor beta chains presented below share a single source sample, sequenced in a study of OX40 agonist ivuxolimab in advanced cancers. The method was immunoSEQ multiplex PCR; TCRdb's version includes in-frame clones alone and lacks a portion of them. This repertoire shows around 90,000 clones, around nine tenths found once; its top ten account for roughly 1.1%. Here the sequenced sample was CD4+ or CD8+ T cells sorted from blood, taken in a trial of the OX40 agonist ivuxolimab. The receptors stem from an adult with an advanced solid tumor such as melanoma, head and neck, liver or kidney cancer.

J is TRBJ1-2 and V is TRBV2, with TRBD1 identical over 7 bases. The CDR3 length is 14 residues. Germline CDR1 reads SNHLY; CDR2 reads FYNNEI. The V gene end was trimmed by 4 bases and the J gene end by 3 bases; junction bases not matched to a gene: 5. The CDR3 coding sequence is TGTGCCAGCAGTGGACAGACAGGGCACTATGGCTACACCTTC. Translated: CASSGQTGHYGYTF.

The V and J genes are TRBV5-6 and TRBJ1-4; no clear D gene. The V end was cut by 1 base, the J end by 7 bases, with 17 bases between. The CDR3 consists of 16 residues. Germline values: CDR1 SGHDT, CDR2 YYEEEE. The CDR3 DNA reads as TGTGCCAGCAGCTTGAACCGTCCAAACCTCCCTGAAAAACTGTTTTTT. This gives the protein CASSLNRPNLPEKLFF.

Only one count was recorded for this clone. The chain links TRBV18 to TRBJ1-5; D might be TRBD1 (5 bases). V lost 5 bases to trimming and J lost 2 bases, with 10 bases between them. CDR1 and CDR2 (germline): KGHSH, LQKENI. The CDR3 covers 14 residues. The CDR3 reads CASSDSFRNQPQHF. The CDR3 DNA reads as TGTGCCAGCTCAGACAGTTTTCGCAATCAGCCCCAGCATTTT.

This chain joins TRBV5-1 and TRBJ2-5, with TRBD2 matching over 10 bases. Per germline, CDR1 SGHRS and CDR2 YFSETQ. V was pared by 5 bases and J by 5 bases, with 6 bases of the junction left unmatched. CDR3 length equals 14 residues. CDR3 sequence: CASRLAGAPETQYF. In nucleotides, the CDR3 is TGCGCCAGCAGGCTAGCGGGAGCGCCGGAGACCCAGTACTTC.

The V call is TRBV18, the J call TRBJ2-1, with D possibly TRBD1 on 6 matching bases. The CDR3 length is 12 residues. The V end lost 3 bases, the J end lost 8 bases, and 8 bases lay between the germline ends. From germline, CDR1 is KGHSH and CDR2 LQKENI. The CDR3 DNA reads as TGTGCCAGCTCACCGAACAGGGATGAGCAGTTCTTC. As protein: CASSPNRDEQFF.

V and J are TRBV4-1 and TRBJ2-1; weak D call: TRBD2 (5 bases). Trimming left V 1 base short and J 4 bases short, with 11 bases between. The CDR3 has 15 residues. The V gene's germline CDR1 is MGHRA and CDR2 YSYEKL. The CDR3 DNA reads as TGCGCCAGCAGCCAAGGGAGGTCAGGTTACAATGAGCAGTTCTTC. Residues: CASSQGRSGYNEQFF.

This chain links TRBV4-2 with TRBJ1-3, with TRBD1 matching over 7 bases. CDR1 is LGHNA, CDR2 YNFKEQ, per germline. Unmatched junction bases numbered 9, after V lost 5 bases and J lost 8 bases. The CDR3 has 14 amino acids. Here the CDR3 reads CASSAQTGKHTIYF. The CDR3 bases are TGTGCCAGCAGCGCCCAGACAGGGAAACACACCATATATTTT.

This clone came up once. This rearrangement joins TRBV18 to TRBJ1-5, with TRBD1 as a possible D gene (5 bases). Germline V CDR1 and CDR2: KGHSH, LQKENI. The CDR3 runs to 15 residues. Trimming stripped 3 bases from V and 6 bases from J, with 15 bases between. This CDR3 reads CASSPAGRSAQPQHF. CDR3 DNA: TGTGCCAGCTCACCGGCGGGACGATCGGCTCAGCCCCAGCATTTT.

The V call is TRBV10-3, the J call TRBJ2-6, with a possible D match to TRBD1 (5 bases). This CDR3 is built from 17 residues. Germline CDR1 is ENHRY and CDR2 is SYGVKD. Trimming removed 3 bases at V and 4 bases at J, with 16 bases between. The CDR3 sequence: CAISDFVRGEGANVLTF. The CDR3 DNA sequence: TGTGCCATCAGTGACTTCGTTAGGGGTGAAGGGGCCAACGTCCTGACTTTC.

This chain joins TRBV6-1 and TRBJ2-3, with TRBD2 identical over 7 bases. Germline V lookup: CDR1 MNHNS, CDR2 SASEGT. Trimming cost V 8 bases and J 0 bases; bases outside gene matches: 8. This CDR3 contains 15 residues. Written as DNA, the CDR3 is TGTGCCAGCGGTGGGCTAGCGGTTAGCACAGATACGCAGTATTTT. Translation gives CASGGLAVSTDTQYF.

The CDR3 is CSVGRTGGNRETQYF. Here the CDR3 DNA reads TGCAGCGTAGGTCGGACAGGGGGAAATAGGGAGACCCAGTACTTC. This rearrangement joins TRBV29-1 to TRBJ2-5; TRBD1 matches 10 bases. The CDR3 runs 15 residues. CDR1 and CDR2 (germline): SQVTM, ANQGSEA. V lost 6 bases and J lost 5; bases outside the gene matches: 12. Using reference TRBV29-1 and TRBJ2-5 for the parts outside the CDR3, the full variable domain is SAVISQKPSRDICQRGTSLTIQCQVDSQVTMMFWYRQQPGQSLTLIATANQGSEATYESGFVIDKFPISRPNLTFSTLTVSNMSPEDSSIYLCSVGRTGGNRETQYFGPGTRLLVL.

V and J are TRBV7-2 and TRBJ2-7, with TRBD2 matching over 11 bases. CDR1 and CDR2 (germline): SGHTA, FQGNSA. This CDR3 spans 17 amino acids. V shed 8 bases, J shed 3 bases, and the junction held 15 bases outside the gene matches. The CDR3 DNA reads TGTGCCAGCCTCAGACAGGGAGGGACTAGCGGAATCTACGAGCAGTACTTC. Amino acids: CASLRQGGTSGIYEQYF.

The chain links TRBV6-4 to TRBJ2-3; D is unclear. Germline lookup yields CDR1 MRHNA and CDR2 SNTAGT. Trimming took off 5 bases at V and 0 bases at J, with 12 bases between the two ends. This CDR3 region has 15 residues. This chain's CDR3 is CASSSRPISTDTQYF. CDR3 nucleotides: TGTGCCAGCAGTTCACGTCCAATTAGCACAGATACGCAGTATTTT.

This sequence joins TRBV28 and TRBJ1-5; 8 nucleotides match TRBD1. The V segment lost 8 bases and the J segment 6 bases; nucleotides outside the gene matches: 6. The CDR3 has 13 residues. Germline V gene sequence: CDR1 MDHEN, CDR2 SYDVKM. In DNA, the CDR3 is TGTGCCAGCCGACAGGGGATAAGTCAGCCCCAGCATTTT. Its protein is CASRQGISQPQHF. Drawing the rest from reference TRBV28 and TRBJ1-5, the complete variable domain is DVKVTQSSRYLVKRTGEKVFLECVQDMDHENMFWYRQDPGLGLRLIYFSYDVKMKEKGDIPEGYSVSREKKERFSLILESASTNQTSMYLCASRQGISQPQHFGDGTRLSIL.

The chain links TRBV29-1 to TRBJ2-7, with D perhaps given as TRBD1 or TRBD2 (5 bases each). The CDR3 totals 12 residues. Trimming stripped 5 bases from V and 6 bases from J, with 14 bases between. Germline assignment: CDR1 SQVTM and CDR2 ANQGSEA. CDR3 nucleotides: TGCAGCGTTACGAGGGGAGTAAGCGAGCAGTACTTC. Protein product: CSVTRGVSEQYF.

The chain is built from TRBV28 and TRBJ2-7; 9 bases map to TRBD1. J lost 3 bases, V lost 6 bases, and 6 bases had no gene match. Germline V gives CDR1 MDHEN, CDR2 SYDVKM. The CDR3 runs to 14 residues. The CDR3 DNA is TGTGCCAGCAGGACAGGGACAGGGCTCTACGAGCAGTACTTC. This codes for CASRTGTGLYEQYF.

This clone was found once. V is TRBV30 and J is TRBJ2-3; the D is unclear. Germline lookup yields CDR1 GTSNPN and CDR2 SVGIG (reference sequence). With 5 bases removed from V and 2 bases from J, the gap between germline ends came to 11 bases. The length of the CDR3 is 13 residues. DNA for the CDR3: TGTGCCTGGGGGCCTGCGGACACAGATACGCAGTATTTT. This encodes CAWGPADTDTQYF. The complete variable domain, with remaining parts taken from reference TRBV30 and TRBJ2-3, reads SQTIHQWPATLVQPVGSPLSLECTVEGTSNPNLYWYRQAAGRGLQLLFYSVGIGQISSEVPQNLSASRPQDRQFILSSKKLLLSDSGFYLCAWGPADTDTQYFGPGTRLTVL.

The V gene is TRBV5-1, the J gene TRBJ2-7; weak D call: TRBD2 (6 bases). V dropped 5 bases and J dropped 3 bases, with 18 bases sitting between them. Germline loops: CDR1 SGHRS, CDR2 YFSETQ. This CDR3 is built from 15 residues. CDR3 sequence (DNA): TGCGCCAGCAGTACCGGGGATAGCGGTCTCTACGAGCAGTACTTC. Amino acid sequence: CASSTGDSGLYEQYF.

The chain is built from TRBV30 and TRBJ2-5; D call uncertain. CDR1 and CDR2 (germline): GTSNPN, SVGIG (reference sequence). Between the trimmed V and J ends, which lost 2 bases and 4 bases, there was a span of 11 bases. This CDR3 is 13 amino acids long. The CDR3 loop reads CAWSFGPVETQYF. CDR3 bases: TGTGCCTGGAGTTTCGGACCTGTAGAGACCCAGTACTTC.

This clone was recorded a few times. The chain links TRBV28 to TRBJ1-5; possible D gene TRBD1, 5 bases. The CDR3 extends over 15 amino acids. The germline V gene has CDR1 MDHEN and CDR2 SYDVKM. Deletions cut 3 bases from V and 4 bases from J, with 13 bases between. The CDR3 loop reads CASSFRGVGNQPQHF. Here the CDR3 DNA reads TGTGCCAGCAGTTTTCGGGGGGTTGGGAATCAGCCCCAGCATTTT. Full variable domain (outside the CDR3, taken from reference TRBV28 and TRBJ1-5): DVKVTQSSRYLVKRTGEKVFLECVQDMDHENMFWYRQDPGLGLRLIYFSYDVKMKEKGDIPEGYSVSREKKERFSLILESASTNQTSMYLCASSFRGVGNQPQHFGDGTRLSIL.